This T cell receptor beta chain was retrieved from a study of blood T cells in healthy people across ages. This clonotype turned up a few times. Its antigen is not known. A sample-barcoded 5' primer and a J-beta primer mix were used in a second PCR of roughly 7 to 11 cycles. TCRdb used MiXCR to reprocess the 5' RACE reads, holding one entry per CDR3 protein. The profile shows about a million distinct CDR3 sequences, roughly 51% of them singletons. General study results and limits: Older age went with lower TCR beta diversity per million T cells, in a roughly linear way. Long-lived donors carried more naive CD4+ cells and greater diversity than aged donors. Reliance upon unsorted PBMCs precluded definitive naive versus antigen-experienced comparison. The unknown donor CMV status may have confounded expanded clonotype changes.

The CDR3 is made up of 16 amino acids. The trim removed 7 bases at V and 0 bases at J, leaving 12 bases unmatched. In germline, CDR1 is SGHTA, CDR2 FQGNSA. Sequencing was done on a sample of blood. The V call is TRBV7-2, the J call TRBJ2-7; 7 positions agree with TRBD2. This TCR derives from a woman aged 55 to 70 in good health. The CDR3, as DNA: TGTGCCAGCAACTCAGCCGGGACTACATTCTCCTACGAGCAGTACTTC. Translating gives CASNSAGTTFSYEQYF.